A selection of T cell receptor beta chains follows, all from one sample in a study of cytomegalovirus exposure and HLA in healthy donors. The table came from immunoSEQ multiplex PCR; TCRdb's copy has only in-frame clones and leaves some out. The data show about 200,000 clones, roughly 83% seen once. Sequences were obtained from PBMCs. The origin of the receptors is a woman under 30 in good health and CMV-seronegative. Both conserved end residues are part of each CDR3. A D gene is named only where the DNA matches it firmly. Some rows mark clone size as missing; the rest say once, few, many or name a class of expanded clone.

v_gene	d_gene	j_gene	abundance	CDR3nt	CDR3aa
TRBV6-1	-	TRBJ1-1	-	TGTGCCAGCAGTGCCCGAGACCAGAACACTGAAGCTTTCTTT	CASSARDQNTEAFF
TRBV28	-	TRBJ1-2	-	TGTGCCAGCAGTTTAGTCAGACGGACACAAATCTTC	CASSLVRRTQIF
TRBV6-5	-	TRBJ1-5	-	TGTGCCAGCAGTTCCGACGGGAATCAGCCCCAGCATTTT	CASSSDGNQPQHF
TRBV5-8	-	TRBJ1-1	-	TGTGCCAGCACCCCTTGGGGGGAGAACACTGAAGCTTTCTTT	CASTPWGENTEAFF
TRBV30	-	TRBJ1-1	few	TGTGCCTGGATCTCAGGGAGTCCGGACACTGAAGCTTTCTTT	CAWISGSPDTEAFF
TRBV11-2	-	TRBJ1-1	-	TGTGCCAGCAGCTCTGGGACGGGCCTAAGGTACGCTGAAGCTTTCTTT	CASSSGTGLRYAEAFF
TRBV25-1	-	TRBJ1-3	once	TGTGCCAGCAGTGAAAGCAGGGAAGGAAACACCATATATTTT	CASSESREGNTIYF
TRBV11-2	-	TRBJ1-2	-	TGTGCCAGCAGCTTACGGTACTATGGCTACACCTTC	CASSLRYYGYTF
TRBV28	-	TRBJ2-7	-	TGTGCCAGCAGCCGCGAGAACCCCTCCTACGAGCAGTACTTC	CASSRENPSYEQYF
TRBV19	TRBD1	TRBJ1-5	-	TGTGCCAGTAGTCCATCGGGGGACAGGAGATTCAATCAGCCCCAGCATTTT	CASSPSGDRRFNQPQHF
TRBV2	TRBD1	TRBJ1-2	-	TGTGCCAGCAACGAGGTTATGGGACAGTCGGCCGCTAACTATGGCTACACCTTC	CASNEVMGQSAANYGYTF
TRBV29-1	-	TRBJ1-1	-	TGCAGCGTTGGGACCAGCACTGAAGCTTTCTTT	CSVGTSTEAFF
TRBV6-1	TRBD2	TRBJ2-1	-	TGTGCCAGCAGGCGGGAGGTCTATGAGCAGTTCTTC	CASRREVYEQFF
TRBV11-2	-	TRBJ1-1	-	TGTGCCAGCAGCCGACACTCTGAAGCTTTCTTT	CASSRHSEAFF
TRBV9	-	TRBJ1-1	-	TGTGCCAGCAGCGTAGCTACCCGAGACACTGAAGCTTTCTTT	CASSVATRDTEAFF
TRBV4-1	TRBD1	TRBJ1-2	-	TGCGCCAGCAGCCAACCGGGACAGGGGCACTATGGCTACACCTTC	CASSQPGQGHYGYTF
TRBV4-1	-	TRBJ1-2	-	TGCGCCAGCAGCCAAGATAGGGCAGGGATCTTTTATGGCTACACCTTC	CASSQDRAGIFYGYTF
TRBV9	-	TRBJ1-2	-	TGTGCCAGCAGGGTACAGGGTTCGGATGGCTACACCTTC	CASRVQGSDGYTF
TRBV10-2	TRBD2	TRBJ2-7	-	TGCGCCAGCAGTGAGCCTAGCCGGGGGGGCCCCTACGAGCAGTACTTC	CASSEPSRGGPYEQYF
TRBV27	-	TRBJ2-3	few	TGTGCCAGCAGCCCAGGAGGGCGGCACACAGATACGCAGTATTTT	CASSPGGRHTDTQYF
TRBV6-5	-	TRBJ1-4	-	TGTGCCAGCCGGGGCGAAAAACTGTTTTTT	CASRGEKLFF
TRBV4-1	-	TRBJ1-1	-	TGCGCCAGCAGCCTCGAATTCGGGAGCGCTGAAGCTTTCTTT	CASSLEFGSAEAFF
TRBV27	TRBD1	TRBJ1-6	once	TGTGCCAGCAGTTTATCGGGAGGGGGCAGACGTTCACCCCTCCACTTT	CASSLSGGGRRSPLHF
TRBV11-2	-	TRBJ2-1	-	TGTGCCAGCATGTATAAACGCCGGAGCTCCTACAATGAGCAGTTCTTC	CASMYKRRSSYNEQFF
TRBV9	TRBD1	TRBJ2-6	-	TGTGCCAGCAGCGAGGGGACAGGGGCCGGGGCCAACGTCCTGACTTTC	CASSEGTGAGANVLTF
TRBV7-9	TRBD1	TRBJ2-5	few	TGTGCCAGCAGCCCCCACGTCGCAGGGGGCAAAGAGACCCAGTACTTC	CASSPHVAGGKETQYF
TRBV10-2	-	TRBJ2-7	-	TGCGCCAGCAGTGAGGGGGAAGCGGGCTCCTACGAGCAGTACTTC	CASSEGEAGSYEQYF
TRBV7-9	-	TRBJ1-2	few	TGTGCCAGCAGCTTAATGGCAAACGCCTATGGCTACACCTTC	CASSLMANAYGYTF
TRBV23-1	-	TRBJ1-1	-	TGCGCCAGCAGTCAATTGTACGGTCTGAGGACTGAAGCTTTCTTT	CASSQLYGLRTEAFF
TRBV6-4	-	TRBJ2-3	-	TGTGCCAGCGCCGAGGGCCAGTTTGGGACAGATACGCAGTATTTT	CASAEGQFGTDTQYF
TRBV30	-	TRBJ1-1	-	TGTGCCTGGAGGAAGATGAACACTGAAGCTTTCTTT	CAWRKMNTEAFF
TRBV4-1	-	TRBJ1-2	-	TGCGCCAGCAGCCAAATTCCGGAGACCTATGGCTACACCTTC	CASSQIPETYGYTF
TRBV10-2	-	TRBJ2-3	few	TGCGCCAGCAATAAATTAGATACGCAGTATTTT	CASNKLDTQYF
TRBV11-2	TRBD1	TRBJ2-7	-	TGTGCCAGCAGCTTAGCCCAGGGACAGCTCTACGAGCAGTACTTC	CASSLAQGQLYEQYF
TRBV6-1	-	TRBJ1-2	-	TGTGCCAGCAGCCCGGACATGTCCTATGGCTACACCTTC	CASSPDMSYGYTF
TRBV28	TRBD1	TRBJ1-5	-	TGTGCCAGCAGTTTCTCCGGGACAGATAGCAATCAGCCCCAGCATTTT	CASSFSGTDSNQPQHF
TRBV6-5	-	TRBJ1-2	-	TGTGCCAGCAGTTCGCAGCCCAACTATGGCTACACCTTC	CASSSQPNYGYTF
TRBV27	TRBD1	TRBJ2-2	-	TGTGCCAGCAGCCGGGACAGGACGAACACCGGGGAGCTGTTTTTT	CASSRDRTNTGELFF
TRBV7-6	-	TRBJ1-1	-	TGTGCCAGCAGCTTACAAGGCAGGGGAGAGACTGAAGCTTTCTTT	CASSLQGRGETEAFF
TRBV5-6	TRBD1	TRBJ1-4	once	TGTGCCAGCAGCTTGGTGCGGGACAGGTCTGAAAAACTGTTTTTT	CASSLVRDRSEKLFF
TRBV9	-	TRBJ2-7	-	TGTGCCAGCAGCGGCTCTGGGCGGCAGTCCTACGAGCAGTACTTC	CASSGSGRQSYEQYF
TRBV4-1	TRBD1	TRBJ2-5	-	TGCGCCAGCAGCCAAGGGACAGGGGGTATCGGGACCCAGTACTTC	CASSQGTGGIGTQYF
TRBV6-1	-	TRBJ2-5	-	TGTGCCAGCAGGGAGGGTGTGACAGGGTGGGAGACCCAGTACTTC	CASREGVTGWETQYF
TRBV6-6	-	TRBJ2-1	-	TGTGCCAGCACGCCCGGGACCCTATACAATGAGCAGTTCTTC	CASTPGTLYNEQFF
TRBV7-8	TRBD1	TRBJ1-2	-	TGTGCCAGCAGCTACAGACAGGGGTCCAGTCGAGGCTACACCTTC	CASSYRQGSSRGYTF
TRBV29-1	-	TRBJ1-2	-	TGCAGCGTTGAGGGATCAGGTGGTGGCTACACCTTC	CSVEGSGGGYTF
TRBV9	-	TRBJ2-1	-	TGTGCCAGCAGCGTAGGGGACGGAGACCCTACGGACAATGAGCAGTTCTTC	CASSVGDGDPTDNEQFF
TRBV27	-	TRBJ1-2	-	TGTGCCAGCAGTTCCACCCCCGCGGCAGGGGAAAGGAGCTACACCTTC	CASSSTPAAGERSYTF
TRBV6-1	-	TRBJ2-6	few	TGTGCCAGCGGGAGTGAAGCCGGGGCCAACGTCCTGACTTTC	CASGSEAGANVLTF
TRBV19	-	TRBJ1-1	-	TGTGCCAGTAGTATCGCAGGGATTAAGAACACTGAAGCTTTCTTT	CASSIAGIKNTEAFF
TRBV28	-	TRBJ2-3	-	TGTGCCAGCAGTTGGGCGGCCTATGTGGATACGCAGTATTTT	CASSWAAYVDTQYF
TRBV9	-	TRBJ2-3	-	TGTGCCAGCAGCGTGGATTCGACGGGCGCAGATACGCAGTATTTT	CASSVDSTGADTQYF
TRBV19	-	TRBJ1-1	few	TGTGCCAGTAGTACACTGAACACTGAAGCTTTCTTT	CASSTLNTEAFF
TRBV6-5	TRBD2	TRBJ2-7	-	TGTGCCAGCAGTTACTCGCTTAGCGGGAGATACGAGCAGTACTTC	CASSYSLSGRYEQYF
TRBV6-6	-	TRBJ1-1	-	TGTGCCAGCAGCCTGACAGTTATGAACACTGAAGCTTTCTTT	CASSLTVMNTEAFF
TRBV10-1	-	TRBJ2-7	-	TGCGCCAGCAGTGACCCTACCCGGTCCGAGCAGTACTTC	CASSDPTRSEQYF
TRBV4-2	TRBD2	TRBJ2-7	-	TGTGCCAGCAGCCAGGCTCTAGCGGGGTCCGGCGAGCAGTACTTC	CASSQALAGSGEQYF
TRBV28	-	TRBJ2-7	-	TGTGCCAGCAGTTTGGGGGGGCGCATCTACGAGCAGTACTTC	CASSLGGRIYEQYF
TRBV6-1	-	TRBJ2-5	-	TGTGCCAGCAGTGACGGGGGCTCCCAAGAGACCCAGTACTTC	CASSDGGSQETQYF